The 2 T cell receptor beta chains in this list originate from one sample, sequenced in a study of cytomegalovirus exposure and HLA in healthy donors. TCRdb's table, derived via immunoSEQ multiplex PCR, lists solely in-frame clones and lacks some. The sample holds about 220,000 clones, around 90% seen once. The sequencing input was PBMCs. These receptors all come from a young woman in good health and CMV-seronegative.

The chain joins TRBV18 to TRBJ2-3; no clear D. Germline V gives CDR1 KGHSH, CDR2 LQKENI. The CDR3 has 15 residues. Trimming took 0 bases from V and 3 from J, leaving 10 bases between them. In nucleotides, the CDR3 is TGTGCCAGCTCACCACCGTTGCCCGGGACAGATACGCAGTATTTT. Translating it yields CASSPPLPGTDTQYF.

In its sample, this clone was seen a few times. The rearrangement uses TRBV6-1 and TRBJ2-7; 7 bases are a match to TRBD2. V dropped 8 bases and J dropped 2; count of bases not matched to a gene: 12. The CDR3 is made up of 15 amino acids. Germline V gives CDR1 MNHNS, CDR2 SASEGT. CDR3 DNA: TGTGCCAGCGCCCTCGCTGGGAGGGTAACCTACGAGCAGTACTTC. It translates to CASALAGRVTYEQYF.